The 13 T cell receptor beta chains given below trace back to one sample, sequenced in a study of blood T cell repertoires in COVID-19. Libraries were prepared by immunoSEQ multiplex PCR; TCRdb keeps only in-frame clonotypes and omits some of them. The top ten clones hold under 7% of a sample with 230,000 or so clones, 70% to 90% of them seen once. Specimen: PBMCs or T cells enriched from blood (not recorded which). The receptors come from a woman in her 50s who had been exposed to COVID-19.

This CDR3 is CASSEAPGLSNQPQHF. The DNA for the CDR3 is TGTGCCAGCAGTGAAGCCCCAGGGCTTAGCAATCAGCCCCAGCATTTT. The V and J genes are TRBV6-1 and TRBJ1-5, with D perhaps TRBD1 (5 bases). V was trimmed by 0 bases and J by 0 bases, leaving 9 bases between them. The CDR3 consists of 16 residues. CDR1 and CDR2 (germline): MNHNS, SASEGT.

The CDR3 reads CASSSLPLGLSSSEQYF. In DNA, the CDR3 is TGTGCCAGCAGCTCCTTACCACTTGGACTCTCCTCGAGCGAGCAGTACTTC. The chain is built from TRBV7-2 and TRBJ2-7; D is possibly TRBD2 (5 bases). The V end was cut by 4 bases, the J end by 6 bases, with 25 bases between. CDR3 length: 17 residues. Germline V CDR1 and CDR2: SGHTA, FQGNSA.

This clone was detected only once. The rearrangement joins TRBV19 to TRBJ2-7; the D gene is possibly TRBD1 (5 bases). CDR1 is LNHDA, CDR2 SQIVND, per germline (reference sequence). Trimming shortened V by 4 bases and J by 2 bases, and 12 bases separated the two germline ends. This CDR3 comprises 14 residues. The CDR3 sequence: CASSSRGFTYEQYF. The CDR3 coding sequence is TGTGCCAGTAGTAGTAGGGGTTTCACCTACGAGCAGTACTTC.

CDR3 bases: TGTGCCAGCAGCTCAACCCGGACAGGAGCAACTAATGAAAAACTGTTTTTT. This gives the protein CASSSTRTGATNEKLFF. V is TRBV5-8 and J is TRBJ1-4, with 7 bases aligning to TRBD1. The CDR3 is 17 amino acids. Germline V gives CDR1 SGHTS, CDR2 YDEGEE. V lost 3 bases, J lost 0 bases, and 8 bases stayed unmatched.

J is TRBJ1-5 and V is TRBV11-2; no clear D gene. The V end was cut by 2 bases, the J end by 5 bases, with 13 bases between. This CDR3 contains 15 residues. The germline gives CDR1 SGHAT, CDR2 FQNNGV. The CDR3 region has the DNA TGTGCCAGCAGCTTATCCTGGGTGGGCGATCAGCCCCAGCATTTT. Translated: CASSLSWVGDQPQHF. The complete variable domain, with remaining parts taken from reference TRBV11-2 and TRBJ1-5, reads EAGVAQSPRYKIIEKRQSVAFWCNPISGHATLYWYQQILGQGPKLLIQFQNNGVVDDSQLPKDRFSAERLKGVDSTLKIQPAKLEDSAVYLCASSLSWVGDQPQHFGDGTRLSIL.

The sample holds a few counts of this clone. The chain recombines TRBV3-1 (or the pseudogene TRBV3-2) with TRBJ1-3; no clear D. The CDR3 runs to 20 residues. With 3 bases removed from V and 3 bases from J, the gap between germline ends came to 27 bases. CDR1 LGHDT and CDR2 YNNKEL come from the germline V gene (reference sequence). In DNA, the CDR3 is TGTGCCAGCAGCCACCCATTCGAACGAGGCGCCCGATCGGGTGGAAACACCATATATTTT. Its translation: CASSHPFERGARSGGNTIYF.

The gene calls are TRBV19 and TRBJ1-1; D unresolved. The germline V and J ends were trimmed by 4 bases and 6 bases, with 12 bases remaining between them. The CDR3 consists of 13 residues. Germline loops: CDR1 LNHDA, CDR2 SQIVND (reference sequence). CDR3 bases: TGTGCCAGTAGTAGGGAAGGGAGAGCTGAAGCTTTCTTT. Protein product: CASSREGRAEAFF.

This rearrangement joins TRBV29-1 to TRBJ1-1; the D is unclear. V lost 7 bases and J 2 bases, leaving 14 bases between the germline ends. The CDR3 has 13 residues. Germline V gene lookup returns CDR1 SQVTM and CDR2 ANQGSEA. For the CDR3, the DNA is TGCAGCGCCGAGCGGGGAGCCAACACTGAAGCTTTCTTT. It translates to CSAERGANTEAFF.

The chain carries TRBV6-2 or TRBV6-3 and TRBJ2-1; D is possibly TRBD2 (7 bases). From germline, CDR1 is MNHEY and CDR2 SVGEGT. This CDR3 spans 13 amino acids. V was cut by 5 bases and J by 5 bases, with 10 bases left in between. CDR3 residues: CASSAGANNEQFF. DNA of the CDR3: TGTGCCAGCAGTGCGGGGGCCAACAATGAGCAGTTCTTC.

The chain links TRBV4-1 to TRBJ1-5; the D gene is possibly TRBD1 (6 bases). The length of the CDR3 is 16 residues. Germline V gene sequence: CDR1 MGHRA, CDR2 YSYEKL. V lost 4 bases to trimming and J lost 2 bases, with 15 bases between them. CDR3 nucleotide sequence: TGCGCCAGCAGCCCCTCCGGCGAGGGGGGCAATCAGCCCCAGCATTTT. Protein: CASSPSGEGGNQPQHF.

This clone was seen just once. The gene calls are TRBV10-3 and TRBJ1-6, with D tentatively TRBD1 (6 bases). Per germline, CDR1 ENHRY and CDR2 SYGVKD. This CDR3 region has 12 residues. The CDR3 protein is CASGQGYSPLHF. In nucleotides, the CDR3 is TGTGCGTCCGGGCAGGGGTATTCACCCCTCCACTTT.

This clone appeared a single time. The CDR3 reads CASSPGTGGTEAFF. The CDR3 coding sequence is TGTGCCAGCTCACCCGGGACAGGGGGGACTGAAGCTTTCTTT. The V call is TRBV18, the J call TRBJ1-1; 11 bases line up with TRBD1. The V and J ends lost 3 bases and 5 bases, in that order; junction bases with no gene match: 2. Germline V gene data show CDR1 as KGHSH and CDR2 as LQKENI. CDR3 length: 14 residues.

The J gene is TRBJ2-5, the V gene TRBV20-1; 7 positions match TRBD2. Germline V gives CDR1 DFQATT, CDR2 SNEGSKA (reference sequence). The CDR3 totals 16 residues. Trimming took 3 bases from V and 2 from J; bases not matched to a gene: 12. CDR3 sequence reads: CSASGLPAGSQETQYF. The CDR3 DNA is TGCAGTGCTAGTGGACTACCAGCGGGGAGTCAAGAGACCCAGTACTTC.